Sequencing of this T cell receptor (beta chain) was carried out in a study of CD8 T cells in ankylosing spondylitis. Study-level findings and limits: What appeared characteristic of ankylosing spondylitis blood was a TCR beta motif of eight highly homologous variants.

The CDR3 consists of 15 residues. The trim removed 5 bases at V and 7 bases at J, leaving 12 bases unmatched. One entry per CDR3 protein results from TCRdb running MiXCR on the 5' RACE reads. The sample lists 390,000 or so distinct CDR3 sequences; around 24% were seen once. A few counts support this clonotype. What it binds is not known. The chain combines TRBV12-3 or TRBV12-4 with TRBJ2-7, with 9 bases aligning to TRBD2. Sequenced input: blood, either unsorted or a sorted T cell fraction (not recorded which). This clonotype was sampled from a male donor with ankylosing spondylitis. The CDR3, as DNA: TGTGCCAGCAGTCCTGGCGGGAGGGCCCTCGGGGAGCAGTACTTC. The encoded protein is CASSPGGRALGEQYF.